This TCR beta chain came from a study of blood T cell repertoires in COVID-19. Participant age was roughly 18 to 90 years, and participants resided in fewer than 25 US areas. Methods used by the authors: Estimated nucleated cell counts came from reference gene primer amplification. Profiling relied on immunoSEQ multiplex PCR, and the TCRdb table lists in-frame clones only, not all of them. Clone size and the V and J calls come from that table; the DNA yielded D and trimming. The sample consists of 180,000 or so clones, over 75% of them appearing once. The germline CDR1 and CDR2 sequences are MDHEN and SYDVKM. The length of the CDR3 is 15 residues. The trim removed 7 bases at V and 6 bases at J, leaving 10 bases unmatched. This clone was observed a few times.

Sample: PBMCs or T cells enriched from blood (not recorded which). This TCR was sampled from a man over 45 who had recovered from COVID-19. The chain couples TRBV28 to TRBJ2-2; 8 bases are shared with TRBD2. In DNA form, the CDR3 reads TGTGCCAGCATAGGGGGGACTAGTTTTGCCGGGGAGCTGTTTTTT. Translation: CASIGGTSFAGELFF.